This T cell receptor (beta chain) was found in a study of radiation and T cells in renal cell carcinoma (dated by TCRdb to about 2020). Background for the entire study: The samples were drawn from a clinical trial, where primary renal cell carcinomas were treated with 15 Gy of stereotactic body radiation therapy and then removed by nephrectomy 4 weeks afterward. TCR beta sequencing covered roughly 53 samples in total, comprising roughly 25 tumors and 27 peripheral blood samples. A total of 4,016,671 unique CDR3 nucleotide sequences, encoding 2.7 million or so unique CDR3 amino acid sequences, were found across all 50 or so samples.

The study at large found these results: Top tumor clonotypes rose in blood from baseline to 2 weeks post-radiation, then contracted by 4 weeks, suggesting transient expansion of tumor-resident clones. Tracking of blood repertoire dynamics stopped at three to four weeks after treatment, with no follow-up past that point. Because no pretreatment tumor biopsies were available, whether clonotypes were present in the tumor at baseline could not be determined. Effects of radiation dose or scheduling on the TCR repertoire could not be addressed with the single-armed trial design.

The immunoSEQ kit was used, according to the manufacturer's recommendations, to generate TCR beta libraries from genomic DNA. To prepare the libraries, a first multiplex PCR with proprietary primers was run, followed by a second PCR that added unique barcodes, and a bead cleanup was done after each round. A kit-provided positive control reaction and a negative control reaction were included in every sample batch. The final libraries were assessed on an Agilent 4200 TapeStation D1000 ScreenTape, pooled by volume, and quantified by qPCR. Sequencing was performed on an Illumina NextSeq500 with a MidOutput 150-cycle cartridge, and 156 Read1 and 15 Index1 cycles were run with kit custom primers. The pooled library was loaded at roughly 1 pM, and about 19% PhiX control was spiked in. Per the source publication's procedure: Vendor-processed data were analyzed in R, with a clonotype defined as all T cells sharing the same CDR3 nucleotide sequence. For clone abundance analyses, frequencies were normalized to the 10,000 most abundant clones in each sample. Public T cell clones, which averaged fewer than five per sample, were excluded before analysis. Tumor-enriched and baseline blood-enriched clonotypes were defined by at least a 32-fold difference in abundance between compartments. A beta-binomial differential abundance model was applied to find clonotypes that expanded or contracted between blood time points. Tumor-blood repertoire similarity was measured with the Baroni-Urbani and Buser coefficient, and group comparisons used two-tailed Wilcoxon tests in R. Not all clones reach the TCRdb copy of this immuneACCESS table, which keeps in-frame sequences only. Checked studies attribute under half of the gap to unresolved V genes and leave the rest unexplained. V, J and clone size are those of that table, while D and trimming were read from the DNA. The sample table contains 55,000 to 65,000 clones; only one count was recorded for approximately 80% of them. 6% to 8% of the sample is in the top ten clones.

Sample time point, as interpreted from the label and publication: baseline pretreatment blood. The treatment or condition label for this specimen denotes: 15 Gy SBRT to primary tumor, nephrectomy 4 weeks later. To follow tumor-enriched clonotypes, peripheral blood was collected serially from radiation-treated patients at baseline and again at 2 weeks and 4 weeks after SBRT. Renal cell carcinoma with clear cell pathology was present in all patients. Genomic DNA for TCR sequencing was prepared using the QIAamp DNA Blood Mini Kit (Qiagen). Only samples passing all quality control checks were included in the analyses. CDR1 ENHRY and CDR2 SYGVKD are derived from the germline V gene. The CDR3, from cysteine to phenylalanine, totals 15 residues. Here the CDR3 DNA is all that survives: 45 bases in frame from base 1. At the junction V is shortened by 3 bases and J by 6 bases; bases outside the gene matches: 5.

Of note for this clone: No antigen is known for it. The record has no base qualities; no much larger clone is one base away.

The receptor chain draws on TRBV10-3 and TRBJ1-4, with 9 junctional bases fitting TRBD1. The TCR originated in a man between 60 and 70 years old with renal cell carcinoma. This specimen was blood, taken from a patient whose treatment included radiotherapy and nephrectomy. The CDR3 protein sequence reads: CAISDPGQGYEKLFF. The nucleotide sequence is TGTGCCATCAGTGACCCGGGACAGGGTTATGAAAAACTGTTTTTT.